This T cell receptor beta chain was profiled in a study of blood T cell repertoires in COVID-19. TCRdb keeps only in-frame clones here, not all; method: immunoSEQ multiplex PCR. This table has 250,000 to 300,000 clones, 88% appearing once. Germline CDR1 MNHEY, CDR2 SVGAGI. This CDR3 is 14 amino acids long. Trimming removed 5 bases at V and 3 bases at J, with 13 bases between. The source is a woman aged 25 to 39 with COVID-19, enrolled during active disease. Material for sequencing was peripheral blood. The chain joins TRBV6-5 to TRBJ1-2; D call uncertain. As DNA, the CDR3 is TGTGCCAGCAGTAACCCCGGGGAGTACTATGGCTACACCTTC. Its translation is CASSNPGEYYGYTF.